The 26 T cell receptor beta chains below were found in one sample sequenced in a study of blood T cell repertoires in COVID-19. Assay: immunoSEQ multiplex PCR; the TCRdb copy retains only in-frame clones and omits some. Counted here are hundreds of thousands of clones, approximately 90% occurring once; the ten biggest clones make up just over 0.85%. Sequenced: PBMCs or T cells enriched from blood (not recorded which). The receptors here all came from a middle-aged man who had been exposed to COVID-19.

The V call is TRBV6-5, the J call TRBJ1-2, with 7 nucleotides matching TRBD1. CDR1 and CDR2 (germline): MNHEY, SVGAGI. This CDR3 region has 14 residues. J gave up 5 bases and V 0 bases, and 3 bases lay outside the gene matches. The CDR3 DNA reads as TGTGCCAGCAGTTACTCACACAGGGGATATGGCTACACCTTC. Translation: CASSYSHRGYGYTF.

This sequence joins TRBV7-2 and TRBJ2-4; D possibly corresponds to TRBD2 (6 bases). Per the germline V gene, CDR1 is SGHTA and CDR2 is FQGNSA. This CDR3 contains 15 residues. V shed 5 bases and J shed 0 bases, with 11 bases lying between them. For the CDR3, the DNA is TGTGCCAGCAGCCTCACGGGACTAGCCAAAAACATTCAGTACTTC. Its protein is CASSLTGLAKNIQYF. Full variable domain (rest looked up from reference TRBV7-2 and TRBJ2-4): GAGVSQSPSNKVTEKGKDVELRCDPISGHTALYWYRQSLGQGLEFLIYFQGNSAPDKSGLPSDRFSAERTGGSVSTLTIQRTQQEDSAVYLCASSLTGLAKNIQYFGAGTRLSVL.

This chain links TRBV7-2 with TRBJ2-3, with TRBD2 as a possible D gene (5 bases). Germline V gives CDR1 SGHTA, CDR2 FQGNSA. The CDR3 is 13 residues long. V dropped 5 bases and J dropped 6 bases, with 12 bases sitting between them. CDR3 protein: CASSPSRGDTQYF. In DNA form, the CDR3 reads TGTGCCAGCAGCCCCAGCCGGGGTGATACGCAGTATTTT.

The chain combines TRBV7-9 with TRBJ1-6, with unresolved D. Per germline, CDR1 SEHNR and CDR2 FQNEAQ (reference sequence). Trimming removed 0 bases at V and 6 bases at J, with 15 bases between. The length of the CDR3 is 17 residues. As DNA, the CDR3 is TGTGCCAGCAGCTTAGCATCCGGGTTGGGGAGTAATTCACCCCTCCACTTT. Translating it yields CASSLASGLGSNSPLHF.

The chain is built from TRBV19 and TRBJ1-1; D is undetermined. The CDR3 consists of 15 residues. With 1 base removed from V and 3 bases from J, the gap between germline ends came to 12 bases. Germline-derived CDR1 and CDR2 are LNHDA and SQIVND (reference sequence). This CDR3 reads CASSIGGKAHTEAFF. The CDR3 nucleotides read TGTGCCAGTAGTATAGGAGGTAAGGCGCACACTGAAGCTTTCTTT.

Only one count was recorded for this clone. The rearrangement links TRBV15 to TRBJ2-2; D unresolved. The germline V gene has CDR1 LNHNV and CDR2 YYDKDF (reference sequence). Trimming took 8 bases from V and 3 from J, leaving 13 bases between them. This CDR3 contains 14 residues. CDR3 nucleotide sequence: TGTGCCACCGCTGTAAACACCTACACCGGGGAGCTGTTTTTT. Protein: CATAVNTYTGELFF.

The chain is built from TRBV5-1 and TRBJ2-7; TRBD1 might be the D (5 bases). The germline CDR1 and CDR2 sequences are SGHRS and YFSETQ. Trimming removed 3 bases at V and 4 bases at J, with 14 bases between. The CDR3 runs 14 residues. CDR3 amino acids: CASSSDIVPYEQYF. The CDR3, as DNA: TGCGCCAGCAGCTCGGACATAGTACCTTACGAGCAGTACTTC.

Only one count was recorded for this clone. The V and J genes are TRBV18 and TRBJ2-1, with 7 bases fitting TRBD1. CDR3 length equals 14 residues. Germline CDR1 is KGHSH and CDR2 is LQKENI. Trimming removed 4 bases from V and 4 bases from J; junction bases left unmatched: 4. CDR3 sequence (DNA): TGTGCCAGCTCACTCGGGACAGAATACAATGAGCAGTTCTTC. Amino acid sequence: CASSLGTEYNEQFF. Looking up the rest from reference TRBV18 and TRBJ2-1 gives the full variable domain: NAGVMQNPRHLVRRRGQEARLRCSPMKGHSHVYWYRQLPEEGLKFMVYLQKENIIDESGMPKERFSAEFPKEGPSILRIQQVVRGDSAAYFCASSLGTEYNEQFFGPGTRLTVL.

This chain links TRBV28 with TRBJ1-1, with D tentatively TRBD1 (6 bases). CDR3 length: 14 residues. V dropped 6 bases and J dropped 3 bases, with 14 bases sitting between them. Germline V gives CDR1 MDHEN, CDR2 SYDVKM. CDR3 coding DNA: TGTGCCAGCAGGCTCGGACAGTCATACACTGAAGCTTTCTTT. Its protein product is CASRLGQSYTEAFF.

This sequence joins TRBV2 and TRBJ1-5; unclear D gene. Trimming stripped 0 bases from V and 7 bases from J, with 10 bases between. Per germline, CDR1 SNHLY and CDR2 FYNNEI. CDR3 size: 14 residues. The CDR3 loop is CASSEAVSEQPQHF. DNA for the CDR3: TGTGCCAGCAGTGAAGCGGTTTCAGAACAGCCCCAGCATTTT.

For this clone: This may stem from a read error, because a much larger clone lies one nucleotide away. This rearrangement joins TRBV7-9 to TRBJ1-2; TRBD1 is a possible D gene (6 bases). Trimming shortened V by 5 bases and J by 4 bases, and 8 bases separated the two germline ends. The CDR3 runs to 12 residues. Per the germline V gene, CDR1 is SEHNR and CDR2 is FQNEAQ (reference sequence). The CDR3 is CASSQDSYGYTF. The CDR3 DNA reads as TGTGCCAGCAGCCAGGACAGCTATGGCTACACCTTC.

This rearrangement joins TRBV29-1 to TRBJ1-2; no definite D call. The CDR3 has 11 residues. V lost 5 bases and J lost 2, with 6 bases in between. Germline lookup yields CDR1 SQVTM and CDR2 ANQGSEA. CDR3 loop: CSVNLNYGYTF. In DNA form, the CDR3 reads TGCAGCGTTAATCTCAACTATGGCTACACCTTC.

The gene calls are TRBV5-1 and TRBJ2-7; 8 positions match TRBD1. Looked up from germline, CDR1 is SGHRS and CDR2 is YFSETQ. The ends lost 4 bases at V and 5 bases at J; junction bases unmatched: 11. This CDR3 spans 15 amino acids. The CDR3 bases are TGCGCCAGCAGCACGCTCGGACAGGGAAGTCACGAGCAGTACTTC. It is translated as CASSTLGQGSHEQYF.

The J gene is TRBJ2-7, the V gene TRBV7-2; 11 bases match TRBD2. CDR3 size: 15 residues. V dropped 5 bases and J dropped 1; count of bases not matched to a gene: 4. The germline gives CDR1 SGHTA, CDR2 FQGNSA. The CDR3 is CASSPRLAGSYEQYF. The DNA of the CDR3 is TGTGCCAGCAGCCCCCGACTAGCGGGGTCCTACGAGCAGTACTTC.

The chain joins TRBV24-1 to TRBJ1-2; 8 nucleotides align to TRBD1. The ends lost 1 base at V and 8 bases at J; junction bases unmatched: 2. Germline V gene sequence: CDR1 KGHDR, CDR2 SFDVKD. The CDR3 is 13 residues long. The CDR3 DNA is TGTGCCACCAGTGATTTTTCAGGGGGCGGCTACACCTTC. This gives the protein CATSDFSGGGYTF.

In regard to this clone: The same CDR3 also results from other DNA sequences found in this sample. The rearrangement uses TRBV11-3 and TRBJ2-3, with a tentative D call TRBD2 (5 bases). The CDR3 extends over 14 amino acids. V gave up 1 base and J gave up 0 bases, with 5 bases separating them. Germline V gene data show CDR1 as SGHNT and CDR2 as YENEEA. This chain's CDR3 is CASSLGRSTDTQYF. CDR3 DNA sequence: TGTGCCAGCAGCTTAGGGAGGAGCACAGATACGCAGTATTTT.

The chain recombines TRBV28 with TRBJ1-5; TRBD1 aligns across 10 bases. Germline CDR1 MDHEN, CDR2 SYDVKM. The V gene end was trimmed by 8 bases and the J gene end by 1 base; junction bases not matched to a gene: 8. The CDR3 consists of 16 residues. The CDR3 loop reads CASLLTGGLSNQPQHF. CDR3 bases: TGTGCCAGCCTGTTGACAGGGGGCTTGAGCAATCAGCCCCAGCATTTT.

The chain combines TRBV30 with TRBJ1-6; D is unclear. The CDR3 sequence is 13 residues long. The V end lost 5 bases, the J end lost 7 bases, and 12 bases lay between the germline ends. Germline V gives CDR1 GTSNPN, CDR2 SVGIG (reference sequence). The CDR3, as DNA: TGTGCCTGGGGTCCTCAGTGGAATTCACCCCTCCACTTT. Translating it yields CAWGPQWNSPLHF.

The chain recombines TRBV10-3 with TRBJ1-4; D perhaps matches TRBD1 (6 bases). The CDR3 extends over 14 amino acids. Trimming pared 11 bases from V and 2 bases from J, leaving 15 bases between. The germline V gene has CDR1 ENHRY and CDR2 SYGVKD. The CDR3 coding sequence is TGTGCCGCGTCCAGGGGTTCGACTAATGAAAAACTGTTTTTT. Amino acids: CAASRGSTNEKLFF.

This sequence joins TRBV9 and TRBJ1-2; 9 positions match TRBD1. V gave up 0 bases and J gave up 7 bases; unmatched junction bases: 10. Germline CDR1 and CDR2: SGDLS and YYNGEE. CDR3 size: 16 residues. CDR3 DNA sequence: TGTGCCAGCAGCGTAGTATCGGGACAGGGTTTGGGTGGCTACACCTTC. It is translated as CASSVVSGQGLGGYTF.

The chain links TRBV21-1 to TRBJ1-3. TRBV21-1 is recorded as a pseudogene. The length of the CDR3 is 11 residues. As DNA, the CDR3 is TGTGCCCCACTAGGTGGAAACACCATATATTTT. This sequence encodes CAPLGGNTIYF.

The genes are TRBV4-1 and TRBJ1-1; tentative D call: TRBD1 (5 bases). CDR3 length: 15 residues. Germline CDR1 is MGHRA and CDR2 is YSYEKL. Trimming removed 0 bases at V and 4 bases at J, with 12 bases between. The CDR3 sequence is CASSQDPRVGTEAFF. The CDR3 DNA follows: TGCGCCAGCAGCCAAGATCCCAGGGTTGGCACTGAAGCTTTCTTT.

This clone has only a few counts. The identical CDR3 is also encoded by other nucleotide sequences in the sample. CDR3 loop: CASSVQGGTEAFF. The CDR3 DNA reads TGCGCCAGCAGTGTCCAGGGGGGTACTGAAGCTTTCTTT. This chain uses TRBV10-1 with TRBJ1-1; 7 positions agree with TRBD1. Unmatched junction bases numbered 4, after V lost 4 bases and J lost 5 bases. CDR1 is WNHNN and CDR2 is SYGVQD in the germline V gene (reference sequence). This CDR3 has 13 amino acids.

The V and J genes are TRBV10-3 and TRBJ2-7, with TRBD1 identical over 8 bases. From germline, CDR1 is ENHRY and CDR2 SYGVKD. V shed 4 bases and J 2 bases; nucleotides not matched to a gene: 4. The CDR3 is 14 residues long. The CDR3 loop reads CAISGDRGTYEQYF. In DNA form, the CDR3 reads TGTGCCATCAGTGGAGACAGGGGAACCTACGAGCAGTACTTC.

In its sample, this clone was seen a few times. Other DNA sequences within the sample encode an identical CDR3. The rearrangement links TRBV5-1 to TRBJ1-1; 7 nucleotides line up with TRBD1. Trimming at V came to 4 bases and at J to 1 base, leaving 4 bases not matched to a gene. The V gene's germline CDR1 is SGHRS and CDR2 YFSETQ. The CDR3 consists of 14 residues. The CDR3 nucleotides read TGCGCCAGCAGCCCCGGGACAGCGAACACTGAAGCTTTCTTT. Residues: CASSPGTANTEAFF.

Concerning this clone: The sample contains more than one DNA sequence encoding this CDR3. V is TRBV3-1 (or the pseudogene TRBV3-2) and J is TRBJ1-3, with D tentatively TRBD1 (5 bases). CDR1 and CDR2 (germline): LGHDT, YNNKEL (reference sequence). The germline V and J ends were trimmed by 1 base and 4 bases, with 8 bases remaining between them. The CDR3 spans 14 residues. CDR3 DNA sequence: TGTGCCAGCAGCCAAGGGGGCGCCGGAAACACCATATATTTT. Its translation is CASSQGGAGNTIYF.